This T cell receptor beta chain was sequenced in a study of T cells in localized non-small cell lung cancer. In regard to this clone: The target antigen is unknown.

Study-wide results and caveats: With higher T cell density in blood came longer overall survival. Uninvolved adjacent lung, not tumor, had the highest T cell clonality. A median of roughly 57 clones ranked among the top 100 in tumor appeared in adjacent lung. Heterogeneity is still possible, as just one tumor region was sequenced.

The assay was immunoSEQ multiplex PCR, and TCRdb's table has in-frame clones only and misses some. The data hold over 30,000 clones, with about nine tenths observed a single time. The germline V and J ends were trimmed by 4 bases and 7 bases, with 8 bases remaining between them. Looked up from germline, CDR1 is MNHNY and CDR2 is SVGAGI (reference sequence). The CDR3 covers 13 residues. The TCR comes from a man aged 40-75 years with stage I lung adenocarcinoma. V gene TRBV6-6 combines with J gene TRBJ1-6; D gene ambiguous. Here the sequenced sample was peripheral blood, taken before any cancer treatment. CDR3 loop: CASSLVDNSPLHF. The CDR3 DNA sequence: TGTGCCAGCAGTTTGGTGGACAATTCACCCCTCCACTTT.